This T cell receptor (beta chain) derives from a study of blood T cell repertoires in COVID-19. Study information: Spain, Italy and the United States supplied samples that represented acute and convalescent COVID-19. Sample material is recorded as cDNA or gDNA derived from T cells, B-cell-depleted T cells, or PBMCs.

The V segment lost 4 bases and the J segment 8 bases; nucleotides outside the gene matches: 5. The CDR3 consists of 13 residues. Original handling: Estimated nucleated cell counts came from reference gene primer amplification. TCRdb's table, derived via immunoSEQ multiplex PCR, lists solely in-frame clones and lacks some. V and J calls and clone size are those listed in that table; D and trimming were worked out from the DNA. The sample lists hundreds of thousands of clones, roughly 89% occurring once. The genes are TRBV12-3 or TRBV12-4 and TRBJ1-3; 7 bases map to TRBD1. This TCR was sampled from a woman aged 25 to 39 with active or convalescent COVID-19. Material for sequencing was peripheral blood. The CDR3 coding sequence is TGTGCCAGCAGTTACAGGGGAACGGACACCATATATTTT. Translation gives CASSYRGTDTIYF.